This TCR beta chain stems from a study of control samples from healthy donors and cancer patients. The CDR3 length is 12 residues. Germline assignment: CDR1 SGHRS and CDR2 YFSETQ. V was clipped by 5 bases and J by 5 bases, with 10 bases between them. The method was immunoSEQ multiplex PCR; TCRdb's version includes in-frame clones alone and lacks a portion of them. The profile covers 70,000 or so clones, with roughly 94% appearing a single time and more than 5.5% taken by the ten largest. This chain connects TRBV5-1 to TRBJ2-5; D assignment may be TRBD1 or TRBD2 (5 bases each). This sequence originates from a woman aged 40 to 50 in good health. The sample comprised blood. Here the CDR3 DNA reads TGCGCCAGCAGGGGGACGTATGAGACCCAGTACTTC. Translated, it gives CASRGTYETQYF.